These 30 T cell receptor beta chains were sequenced from one sample in a study of spatial heterogeneity in lung cancer. A single record per CDR3 protein comes from TCRdb applying MiXCR to the 5' RACE reads. The profile shows 5,000 to 6,000 distinct CDR3 sequences, 15% to 20% of them singletons. These receptors have no identified antigens. Overall study findings and caveats: One measure, the expanded intratumoral alpha and beta TCR count, tracked tumor mutation counts.

Time point meaning: sample taken at primary tumor resection. This specimen was lung tumor tissue, taken at surgery. Receptors originate from a male donor with early-stage non-small cell lung cancer.

This chain's CDR3 is CASTPGLAGVHEQYF. In nucleotides, the CDR3 is TGTGCCAGCACTCCGGGACTAGCGGGGGTTCACGAGCAGTACTTC. V usage is TRBV6-2 or TRBV6-3 and J usage is TRBJ2-7; 14 bases fit TRBD2. CDR1 and CDR2 from the germline V gene are MNHEY and SVGEGT. V gave up 7 bases and J gave up 5 bases; unmatched junction bases: 7. The CDR3 contains 15 residues.

This clonotype was picked up a small number of times. V is TRBV2 and J is TRBJ2-1; 13 bases are a match to TRBD2. Germline V gene sequence: CDR1 SNHLY, CDR2 FYNNEI. The CDR3 covers 14 residues. V lost 4 bases to trimming and J lost 9 bases; unmatched junction nucleotides: 3. The CDR3 coding sequence is TGTGCCAGCAGTGGGGGACTAGCGGGGAGTGAGCAGTTCTTC. Its translation is CASSGGLAGSEQFF.

By share of the sample, this clonotype is medium-sized. The chain has TRBV4-3 and TRBJ2-1, with 8 bases matching TRBD1. V lost 4 bases to trimming and J lost 1 base; unmatched junction nucleotides: 3. Germline assignment: CDR1 LGHNA and CDR2 YSLEER. The CDR3 spans 15 residues. DNA for the CDR3: TGCGCCAGCAGCCGAAGACAGGGGTCCTACAATGAGCAGTTCTTC. Amino acid sequence: CASSRRQGSYNEQFF.

This clonotype counts as medium-sized. Written as DNA, the CDR3 is TGCGCCAGCAGCTTGGAGCCCGACGGGGAGCTGTTTTTT. Translation gives CASSLEPDGELFF. The chain has TRBV5-1 and TRBJ2-2, with no clear D. Germline CDR1 reads SGHRS; CDR2 reads YFSETQ. This CDR3 spans 13 amino acids. Between the trimmed V and J ends, which lost 0 bases and 7 bases, there was a span of 7 bases. Full variable domain (outside the CDR3, taken from reference TRBV5-1 and TRBJ2-2): KAGVTQTPRYLIKTRGQQVTLSCSPISGHRSVSWYQQTPGQGLQFLFEYFSETQRNKGNFPGRFSGRQFSNSRSEMNVSTLELGDSALYLCASSLEPDGELFFGEGSRLTVL.

This clonotype rates as medium-sized. V and J are TRBV20-1 and TRBJ2-5; D assignment may be TRBD1 or TRBD2 (5 bases each). V was pared by 0 bases and J by 0 bases, with 17 bases between. Germline V gives CDR1 DFQATT, CDR2 SNEGSKA (reference sequence). The CDR3 loop spans 17 amino acids. The CDR3 region has the DNA TGCAGTGCTAGAGATGGAATCCGGGGCGGGTACCAAGAGACCCAGTACTTC. Translation gives CSARDGIRGGYQETQYF.

This clonotype ranks as medium-sized. The chain employs TRBV12-3 or TRBV12-4 and TRBJ2-1; 10 bases are a match to TRBD1. CDR3 length equals 15 residues. V lost 7 bases and J lost 7; bases outside the gene matches: 10. CDR3 in DNA: TGTGCCAGCATCTTGAGGGGACAGGGGTCGAATGAGCAGTTCTTC. Translating gives CASILRGQGSNEQFF.

By sample share, this clonotype is medium-sized. The genes are TRBV6-6 and TRBJ2-7; the match to TRBD2 covers 10 bases. Germline-derived CDR1 and CDR2 are MNHNY and SVGAGI (reference sequence). The J segment lost 6 bases and the V segment lost 7 bases, leaving 12 bases of the junction unmatched. The CDR3 is made up of 15 amino acids. The CDR3 DNA reads TGTGCCAGCATTGACGAAGCGGGAGGGCCCCTCGAGCAGTACTTC. Protein sequence: CASIDEAGGPLEQYF.

The chain couples TRBV12-3 or TRBV12-4 to TRBJ2-1; 10 bases map to TRBD1. The V and J ends lost 6 bases and 7 bases, in that order; junction bases with no gene match: 9. CDR3 length: 15 residues. For the CDR3, the DNA is TGTGCCAGCAGCCGACAGGGGGCGCGTGCGAATGAGCAGTTCTTC. This codes for CASSRQGARANEQFF.

This clonotype is labeled as medium-sized. This rearrangement joins TRBV6-5 to TRBJ2-7, with D perhaps TRBD2 (6 bases). The CDR3 spans 16 residues. Per the germline V gene, CDR1 is MNHEY and CDR2 is SVGAGI. The ends were cut back, 0 bases at V and 1 base at J, with 13 bases in the middle. The CDR3 nucleotides read TGTGCCAGCAGTTACTCGAAAGGGACTGTATCCTACGAGCAGTACTTC. It is translated as CASSYSKGTVSYEQYF.

This CDR3 reads CASSSPGGFGEQFF. In DNA, the CDR3 is TGTGCCAGCAGCTCGCCTGGGGGATTCGGTGAGCAGTTCTTC. This rearrangement joins TRBV7-2 to TRBJ2-1; D is possibly TRBD1 or TRBD2 (5 bases each). Germline loops: CDR1 SGHTA, CDR2 FQGNSA. The CDR3 has 14 amino acids. Trimming removed 4 bases from V and 9 bases from J, with 16 bases in between.

This clonotype was picked up many times. The CDR3 here is CASSLGQDQETQYF. Written as DNA, the CDR3 is TGTGCCAGCAGCTTAGGCCAGGACCAAGAGACCCAGTACTTC. V is TRBV7-2 and J is TRBJ2-5; no firm D call. With 1 base removed from V and 0 bases from J, the gap between germline ends came to 6 bases. This CDR3 is 14 amino acids long. Germline-derived CDR1 and CDR2 are SGHTA and FQGNSA.

V usage is TRBV13 and J usage is TRBJ2-5; 11 positions agree with TRBD1. Germline CDR1 is PRHDT and CDR2 is FYEKMQ (reference sequence). The CDR3 sequence is 12 residues long. V shed 8 bases, J shed 4 bases, and the junction held 0 bases outside the gene matches. In nucleotides, the CDR3 is TGTGCCAGCGGACAGGGGGCAGAGACCCAGTACTTC. Its protein is CASGQGAETQYF.

The gene calls are TRBV5-1 and TRBJ2-1, with D possibly being TRBD1 (6 bases). Germline V gene data show CDR1 as SGHRS and CDR2 as YFSETQ. CDR3 length: 13 amino acids. V was cut by 3 bases and J by 7 bases, with 11 bases left in between. In nucleotides, the CDR3 is TGCGCCAGCAGCTCGCCACAGGGTAATGAGCAGTTCTTC. Translating gives CASSSPQGNEQFF.

This clonotype is deemed medium-sized. The chain joins TRBV7-9 to TRBJ2-1, with D tentatively TRBD2 (5 bases). V shed 1 base and J shed 3 bases, with 10 bases lying between them. Germline values: CDR1 SEHNR, CDR2 FQNEAQ (reference sequence). The CDR3 sequence is 15 residues long. The CDR3 loop is CASSLGGHSYNEQFF. For the CDR3, the DNA is TGTGCCAGCAGCTTAGGCGGGCATAGCTACAATGAGCAGTTCTTC. The whole variable domain, filled in from reference TRBV7-9 and TRBJ2-1, reads DTGVSQNPRHKITKRGQNVTFRCDPISEHNRLYWYRQTLGQGPEFLTYFQNEAQLEKSRLLSDRFSAERPKGSFSTLEIQRTEQGDSAMYLCASSLGGHSYNEQFFGPGTRLTVL.

The rearrangement uses TRBV6-2 or TRBV6-3 and TRBJ2-2; TRBD2 matches 9 bases. Germline CDR1 is MNHEY and CDR2 is SVGEGT. V lost 2 bases to trimming and J lost 0 bases; unmatched junction nucleotides: 10. This CDR3 is 19 amino acids long. CDR3 region: CASSYPSASGIANTGELFF. The CDR3 coding sequence is TGTGCCAGCAGTTACCCCTCAGCTAGCGGGATCGCGAACACCGGGGAGCTGTTTTTT.

This clonotype counts as medium-sized. CDR3 loop: CASNRASSGNTIYF. The CDR3 DNA is TGTGCCAGCAACAGGGCGAGCTCTGGAAACACCATATATTTT. J is TRBJ1-3 and V is TRBV28, with a weak D call TRBD1 (6 bases). V was clipped by 7 bases and J by 0 bases, with 10 bases between them. The germline V gene encodes CDR1 MDHEN and CDR2 SYDVKM. This CDR3 spans 14 amino acids.

Within the sample, this clonotype is medium-sized. The CDR3 reads CATSRQGARNTEAFF. In DNA, the CDR3 is TGTGCCACCAGCAGACAGGGGGCGAGGAACACTGAAGCTTTCTTT. The V call is TRBV15, the J call TRBJ1-1, with TRBD1 matching 8 bases. The germline gives CDR1 LNHNV, CDR2 YYDKDF (reference sequence). V lost 2 bases to trimming and J lost 1 base; unmatched junction nucleotides: 3. The CDR3 is made up of 15 amino acids.

The genes are TRBV20-1 and TRBJ2-1; 12 bases line up with TRBD2. Trimming took 1 base from V and 9 from J; bases not matched to a gene: 4. CDR1 and CDR2 from the germline V gene are DFQATT and SNEGSKA (reference sequence). CDR3 length: 14 residues. The CDR3 reads CSARGLAGVIEQFF. CDR3 nucleotide sequence: TGCAGTGCTAGAGGACTAGCGGGAGTGATTGAGCAGTTCTTC.

By sample share, this clonotype is medium-sized. This chain uses TRBV9 with TRBJ2-2; D is possibly TRBD2 (6 bases). The CDR3 has 13 amino acids. V was pared by 4 bases and J by 5 bases, with 9 bases between. Germline CDR1 reads SGDLS; CDR2 reads YYNGEE. The DNA for the CDR3 is TGTGCCAGCAGCCTGGGGGGTACCGGGGAGCTGTTTTTT. It encodes CASSLGGTGELFF.

The gene calls are TRBV7-2 and TRBJ2-1; D not certain. The germline V gene has CDR1 SGHTA and CDR2 FQGNSA. V was shortened by 4 bases and J by 9 bases, with 13 bases between the two germline ends. This CDR3 region has 13 residues. The CDR3 is CASSSHLGVEQFF. The DNA for the CDR3 is TGTGCCAGCAGCTCTCACCTTGGAGTTGAGCAGTTCTTC.

CDR3 sequence: CASYGPGDEQFF. The CDR3 DNA sequence: TGTGCCTCCTACGGACCCGGAGATGAGCAGTTCTTC. The chain carries TRBV30 and TRBJ2-1, with D unresolved. The V gene's germline CDR1 is GTSNPN and CDR2 SVGIG (reference sequence). The CDR3 sequence is 12 residues long. The ends were cut back, 7 bases at V and 8 bases at J, with 15 bases in the middle. The complete variable domain, with remaining parts taken from reference TRBV30 and TRBJ2-1, reads SQTIHQWPATLVQPVGSPLSLECTVEGTSNPNLYWYRQAAGRGLQLLFYSVGIGQISSEVPQNLSASRPQDRQFILSSKKLLLSDSGFYLCASYGPGDEQFFGPGTRLTVL.

Ten or more counts support this clonotype. V is TRBV13 and J is TRBJ2-2; 7 bases align to TRBD2. The CDR3 is 16 residues long. With 4 bases clipped from V and 0 bases from J, the junction kept 5 bases outside the gene matches. Germline V gene sequence: CDR1 PRHDT, CDR2 FYEKMQ (reference sequence). CDR3 in DNA: TGTGCCAGCAGCTCTCGACTAGCCGCGAACACCGGGGAGCTGTTTTTT. Translation: CASSSRLAANTGELFF.

Only a few counts were recorded for this clonotype. The chain is built from TRBV14 and TRBJ2-3; D remains unclear. V was pared by 0 bases and J by 6 bases, with 7 bases between. This CDR3 contains 13 residues. From germline, CDR1 is SGHDN and CDR2 FVKESK. CDR3 nucleotides: TGTGCCAGCAGCCAAGAAATGGGGGATACGCAGTATTTT. Translated: CASSQEMGDTQYF.

The chain is built from TRBV27 and TRBJ2-4; a possible D gene is TRBD2 (6 bases). Germline values: CDR1 MNHEY, CDR2 SMNVEV (reference sequence). The CDR3 consists of 15 residues. With 5 bases removed from V and 0 bases from J, the gap between germline ends came to 11 bases. CDR3 protein: CASSPGALAKNIQYF. The CDR3 DNA is TGTGCCAGCAGTCCGGGAGCTCTAGCCAAAAACATTCAGTACTTC.

This clonotype is termed medium-sized. CDR3 DNA: TGCGCCAGCAGGCTGACACTCGACTATGGCTACACCTTC. Protein sequence: CASRLTLDYGYTF. This chain joins TRBV5-1 and TRBJ1-2; D remains ambiguous. This CDR3 is built from 13 residues. Trimming left V 5 bases short and J 3 bases short, with 11 bases between. CDR1 is SGHRS, CDR2 YFSETQ, per germline. The complete variable domain, with remaining parts taken from reference TRBV5-1 and TRBJ1-2, reads KAGVTQTPRYLIKTRGQQVTLSCSPISGHRSVSWYQQTPGQGLQFLFEYFSETQRNKGNFPGRFSGRQFSNSRSEMNVSTLELGDSALYLCASRLTLDYGYTFGSGTRLTVV.

In its sample, this clonotype was seen many times. The V call is TRBV20-1, the J call TRBJ2-5; 7 bases match TRBD1. The CDR3 is 15 amino acids. Germline trimming cut 1 base from V and 6 bases from J; bases unmatched to any gene: 11. The germline V gene has CDR1 DFQATT and CDR2 SNEGSKA (reference sequence). CDR3 coding DNA: TGCAGTGCTAGAGGCTTACGACAGGGTGAAAAGACCCAGTACTTC. Translation: CSARGLRQGEKTQYF.

A word on this clonotype: This may be a read error: a much more frequent sequence differs by one nucleotide. The chain uses TRBV7-9 and TRBJ1-1; D remains ambiguous. Germline V lookup: CDR1 SEHNR, CDR2 FQNEAQ (reference sequence). CDR3 length equals 13 residues. In DNA, the CDR3 is TGTGCCAGCAGCCCCACCGAATACACTGAAGATTTCTTT. This translates into CASSPTEYTEDFF.

For this clonotype: A single base separates this from a much larger clone, so it may be a read error. V gene TRBV5-6 combines with J gene TRBJ2-5; 7 nucleotides line up with TRBD1. Germline V CDR1 and CDR2: SGHDT, YYEEEE. The CDR3 spans 13 residues. The V segment lost 4 bases and the J segment 7 bases; nucleotides outside the gene matches: 7. The CDR3 loop is CASSLDRIGTQYF. CDR3 nucleotide sequence: TGTGCCAGCAGCCTGGACAGGATTGGGACCCAGTACTTC.

This chain links TRBV20-1 with TRBJ2-1; TRBD2 agrees at 10 bases. V dropped 4 bases and J dropped 2; count of bases not matched to a gene: 5. The CDR3 has 15 residues. The V gene's germline CDR1 is DFQATT and CDR2 SNEGSKA (reference sequence). CDR3 loop: CSAKKAGGPYNEQFF. The DNA of the CDR3 is TGCAGTGCTAAAAAAGCGGGGGGGCCCTACAATGAGCAGTTCTTC.

This clonotype rates as medium-sized. The rearrangement joins TRBV20-1 to TRBJ2-3; perhaps D is TRBD1 or TRBD2 (5 bases each). Per the germline V gene, CDR1 is DFQATT and CDR2 is SNEGSKA (reference sequence). The CDR3 is 16 residues long. V was shortened by 3 bases and J by 0 bases, with 16 bases between the two germline ends. DNA for the CDR3: TGCAGTGCTAGGGCCGAGGCTGGGGGAAGCACAGATACGCAGTATTTT. Protein sequence: CSARAEAGGSTDTQYF.